The source of this TCR beta chain is a study of T cell responses to AZD1222 COVID-19 vaccine. V dropped 7 bases and J dropped 2 bases, with 8 bases sitting between them. Germline values: CDR1 LGHDT, CDR2 YNNKEL (reference sequence). The CDR3 runs to 12 residues. Whether given at about 4 or about 12 weeks, second doses were pooled. Profiling relied on immunoSEQ multiplex PCR, and the TCRdb table lists in-frame clones only, not all of them. In the table there are fewer than 120,000 clones, roughly 90% of which are singletons. The chain is built from TRBV3-1 (or the pseudogene TRBV3-2) and TRBJ2-5; a possible D gene is TRBD2 (5 bases). This TCR derives from an adult who received the AZD1222 COVID-19 vaccine. The sample was peripheral blood, taken 28 days after the second AZD1222 dose. Here the CDR3 reads CASNREQETQYF. The CDR3 region has the DNA TGTGCCAGCAACCGGGAACAAGAGACCCAGTACTTC.